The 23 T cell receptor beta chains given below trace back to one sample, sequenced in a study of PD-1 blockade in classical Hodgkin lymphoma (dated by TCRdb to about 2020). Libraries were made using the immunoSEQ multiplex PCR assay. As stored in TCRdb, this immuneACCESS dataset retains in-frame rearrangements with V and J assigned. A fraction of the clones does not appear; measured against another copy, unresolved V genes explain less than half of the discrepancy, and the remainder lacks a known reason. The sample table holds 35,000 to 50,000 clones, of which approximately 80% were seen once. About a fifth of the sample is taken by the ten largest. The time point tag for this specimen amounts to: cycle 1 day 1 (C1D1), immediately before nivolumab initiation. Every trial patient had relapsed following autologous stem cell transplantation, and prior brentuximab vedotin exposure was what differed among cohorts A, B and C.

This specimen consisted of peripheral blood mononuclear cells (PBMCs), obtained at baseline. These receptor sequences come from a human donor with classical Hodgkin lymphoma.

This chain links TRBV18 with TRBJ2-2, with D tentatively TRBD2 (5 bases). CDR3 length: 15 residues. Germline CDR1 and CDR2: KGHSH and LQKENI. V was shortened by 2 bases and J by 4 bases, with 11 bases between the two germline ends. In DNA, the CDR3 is TGTGCCAGCTCACCAGCAGCGGTTACCACCGGGGAGCTGTTTTTT. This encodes CASSPAAVTTGELFF.

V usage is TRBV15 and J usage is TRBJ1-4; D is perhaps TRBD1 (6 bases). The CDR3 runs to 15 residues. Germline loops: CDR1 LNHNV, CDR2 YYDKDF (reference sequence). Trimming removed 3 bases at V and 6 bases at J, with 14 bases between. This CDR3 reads CATSRGAGLDEKLFF. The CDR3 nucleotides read TGTGCCACCAGCAGGGGGGCGGGCCTTGATGAAAAACTGTTTTTT.

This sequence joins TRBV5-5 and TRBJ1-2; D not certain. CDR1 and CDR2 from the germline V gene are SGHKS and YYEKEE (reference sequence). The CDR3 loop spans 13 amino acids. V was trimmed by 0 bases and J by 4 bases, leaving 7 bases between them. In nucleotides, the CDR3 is TGTGCCAGCAGCTTGGCAGATCTCTATGGCTACACCTTC. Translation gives CASSLADLYGYTF.

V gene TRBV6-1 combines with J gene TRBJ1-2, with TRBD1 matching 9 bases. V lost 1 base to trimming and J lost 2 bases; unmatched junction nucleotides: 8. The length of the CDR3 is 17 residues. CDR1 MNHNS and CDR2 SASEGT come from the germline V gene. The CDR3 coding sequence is TGTGCCAGCAGTGAAGGCCGAGGGGGACAGGGAAACTATGGCTACACCTTC. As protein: CASSEGRGGQGNYGYTF.

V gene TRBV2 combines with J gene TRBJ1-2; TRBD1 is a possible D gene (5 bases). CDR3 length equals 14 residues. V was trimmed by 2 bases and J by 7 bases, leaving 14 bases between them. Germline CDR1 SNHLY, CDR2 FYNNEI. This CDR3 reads CASSERSRATGYTF. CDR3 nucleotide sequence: TGTGCCAGCAGTGAACGCTCCAGGGCGACTGGCTACACCTTC.

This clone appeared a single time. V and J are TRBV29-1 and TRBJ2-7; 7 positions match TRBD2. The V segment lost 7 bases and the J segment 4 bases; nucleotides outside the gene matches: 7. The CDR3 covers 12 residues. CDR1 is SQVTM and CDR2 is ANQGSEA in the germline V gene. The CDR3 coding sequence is TGCAGCGCTTGGGAGGGCGGGTACGAGCAGTACTTC. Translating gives CSAWEGGYEQYF.

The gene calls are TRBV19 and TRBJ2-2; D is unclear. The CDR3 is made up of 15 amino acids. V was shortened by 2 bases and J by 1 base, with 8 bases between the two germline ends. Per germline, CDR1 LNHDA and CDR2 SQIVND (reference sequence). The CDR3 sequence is CASSIRALNTGELFF. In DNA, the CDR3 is TGTGCCAGTAGTATAAGGGCGCTGAACACCGGGGAGCTGTTTTTT. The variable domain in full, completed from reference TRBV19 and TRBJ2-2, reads DGGITQSPKYLFRKEGQNVTLSCEQNLNHDAMYWYRQDPGQGLRLIYYSQIVNDFQKGDIAEGYSVSREKKESFPLTVTSAQKNPTAFYLCASSIRALNTGELFFGEGSRLTVL.

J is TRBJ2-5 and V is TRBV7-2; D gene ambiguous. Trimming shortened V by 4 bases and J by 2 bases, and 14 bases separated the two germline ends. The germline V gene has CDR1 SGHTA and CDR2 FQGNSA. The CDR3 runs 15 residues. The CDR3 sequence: CASSSGPMGQETQYF. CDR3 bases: TGTGCCAGCAGCTCCGGACCAATGGGGCAAGAGACCCAGTACTTC.

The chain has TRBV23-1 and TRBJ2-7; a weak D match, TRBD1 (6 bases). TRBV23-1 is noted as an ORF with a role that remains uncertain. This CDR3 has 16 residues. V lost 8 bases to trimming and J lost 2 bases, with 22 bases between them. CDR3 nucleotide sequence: TGCGCCAGCGGCCCGGCGTGGGACAAACTTACCTACGAGCAGTACTTC. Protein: CASGPAWDKLTYEQYF.

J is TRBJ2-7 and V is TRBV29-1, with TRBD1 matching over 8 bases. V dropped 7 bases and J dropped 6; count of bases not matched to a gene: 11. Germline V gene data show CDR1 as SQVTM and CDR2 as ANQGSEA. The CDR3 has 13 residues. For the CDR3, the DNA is TGCAGCGCCCGACAGGGGCTTAACACCGAGCAGTACTTC. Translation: CSARQGLNTEQYF.

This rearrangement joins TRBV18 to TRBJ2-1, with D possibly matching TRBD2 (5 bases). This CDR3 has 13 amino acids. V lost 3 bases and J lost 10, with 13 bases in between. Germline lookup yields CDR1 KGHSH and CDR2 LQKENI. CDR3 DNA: TGTGCCAGCTCACCGATGGTGGGAGCAGAGCAGTTCTTC. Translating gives CASSPMVGAEQFF. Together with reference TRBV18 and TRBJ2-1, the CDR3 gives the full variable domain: NAGVMQNPRHLVRRRGQEARLRCSPMKGHSHVYWYRQLPEEGLKFMVYLQKENIIDESGMPKERFSAEFPKEGPSILRIQQVVRGDSAAYFCASSPMVGAEQFFGPGTRLTVL.

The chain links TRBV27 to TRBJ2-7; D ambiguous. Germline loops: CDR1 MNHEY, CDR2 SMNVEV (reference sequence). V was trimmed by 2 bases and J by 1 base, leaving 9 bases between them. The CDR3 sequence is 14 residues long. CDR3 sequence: CASSLGTASYEQYF. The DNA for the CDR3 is TGTGCCAGCAGTTTAGGAACGGCATCCTACGAGCAGTACTTC.

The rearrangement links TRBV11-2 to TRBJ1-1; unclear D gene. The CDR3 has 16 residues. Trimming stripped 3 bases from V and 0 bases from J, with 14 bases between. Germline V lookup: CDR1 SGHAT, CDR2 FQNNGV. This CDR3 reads CASSFFRGRVNTEAFF. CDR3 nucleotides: TGTGCCAGCAGCTTCTTCCGAGGGCGGGTGAACACTGAAGCTTTCTTT.

CDR3 amino acids: CASSQGGGPNNEQFF. DNA of the CDR3: TGTGCCAGCAGCCAAGGGGGGGGTCCTAACAATGAGCAGTTCTTC. The chain joins TRBV14 to TRBJ2-1; TRBD2 agrees at 7 bases. Germline CDR1 is SGHDN and CDR2 is FVKESK. The V and J ends lost 1 base and 5 bases, in that order; junction bases with no gene match: 5. The length of the CDR3 is 15 residues. Full variable domain (rest looked up from reference TRBV14 and TRBJ2-1): EAGVTQFPSHSVIEKGQTVTLRCDPISGHDNLYWYRRVMGKEIKFLLHFVKESKQDESGMPNNRFLAERTGGTYSTLKVQPAELEDSGVYFCASSQGGGPNNEQFFGPGTRLTVL.

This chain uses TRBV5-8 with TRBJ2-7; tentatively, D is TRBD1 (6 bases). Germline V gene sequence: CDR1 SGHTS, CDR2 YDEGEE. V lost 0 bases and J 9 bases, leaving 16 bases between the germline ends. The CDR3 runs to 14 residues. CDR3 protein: CASSLEAGVPWQYF. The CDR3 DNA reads TGTGCCAGCAGCTTGGAGGCAGGGGTCCCCTGGCAGTACTTC.

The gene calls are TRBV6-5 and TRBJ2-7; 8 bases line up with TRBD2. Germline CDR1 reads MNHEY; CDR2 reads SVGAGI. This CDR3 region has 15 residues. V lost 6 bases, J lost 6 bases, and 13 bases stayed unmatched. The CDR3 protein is CASSPPASGRGEQYF. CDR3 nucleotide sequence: TGTGCCAGCAGCCCCCCCGCAAGCGGGAGAGGCGAGCAGTACTTC.

The CDR3 region has the DNA TGCGCCAGCAGCCAAGGGGAATGGCAGAAATACGAGCAGTACTTC. Amino acid sequence: CASSQGEWQKYEQYF. This chain joins TRBV4-1 and TRBJ2-7; D remains ambiguous. The CDR3 runs to 15 residues. Germline loops: CDR1 MGHRA, CDR2 YSYEKL. The V end lost 1 base, the J end lost 4 bases, and 14 bases lay between the germline ends.

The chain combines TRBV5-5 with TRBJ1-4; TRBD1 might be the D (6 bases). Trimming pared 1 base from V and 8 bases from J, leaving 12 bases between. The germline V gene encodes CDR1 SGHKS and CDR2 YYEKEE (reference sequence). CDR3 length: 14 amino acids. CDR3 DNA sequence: TGTGCCAGCAGCTTGCTCACAGGGCAAGAAAAACTGTTTTTT. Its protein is CASSLLTGQEKLFF.

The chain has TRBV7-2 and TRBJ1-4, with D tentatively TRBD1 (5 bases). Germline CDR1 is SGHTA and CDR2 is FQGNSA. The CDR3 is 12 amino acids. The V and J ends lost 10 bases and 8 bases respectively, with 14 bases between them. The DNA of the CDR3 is TGTGCCACCAGGGAGAATGGGGAAAAACTGTTTTTT. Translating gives CATRENGEKLFF.

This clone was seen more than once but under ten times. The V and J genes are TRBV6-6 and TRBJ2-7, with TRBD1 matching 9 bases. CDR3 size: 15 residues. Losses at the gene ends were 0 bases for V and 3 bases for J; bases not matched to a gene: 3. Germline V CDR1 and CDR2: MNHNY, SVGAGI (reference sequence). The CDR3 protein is CASSYSGTGLYEQYF. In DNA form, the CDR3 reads TGTGCCAGCAGTTACTCAGGGACAGGGCTCTACGAGCAGTACTTC.

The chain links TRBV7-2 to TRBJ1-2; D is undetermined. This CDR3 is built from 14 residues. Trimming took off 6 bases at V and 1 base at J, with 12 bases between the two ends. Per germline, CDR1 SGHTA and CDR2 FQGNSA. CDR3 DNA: TGTGCCAGCAGTTTAAGTGGGGTTAACTATGGCTACACCTTC. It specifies CASSLSGVNYGYTF.

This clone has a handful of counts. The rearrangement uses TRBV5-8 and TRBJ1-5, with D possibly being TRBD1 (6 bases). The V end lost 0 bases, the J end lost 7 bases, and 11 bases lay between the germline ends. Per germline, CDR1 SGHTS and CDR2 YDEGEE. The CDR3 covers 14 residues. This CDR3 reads CASSLVGAGQPQHF. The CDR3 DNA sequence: TGTGCCAGCAGCTTGGTGGGGGCTGGCCAGCCCCAGCATTTT.

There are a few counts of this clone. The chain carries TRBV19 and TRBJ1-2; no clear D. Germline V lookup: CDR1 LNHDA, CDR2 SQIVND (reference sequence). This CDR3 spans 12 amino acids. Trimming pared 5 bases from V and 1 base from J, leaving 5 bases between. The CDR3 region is CASSLRNYGYTF. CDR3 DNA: TGTGCCAGTAGTCTCCGTAACTATGGCTACACCTTC.